The clone carrying this T cell receptor beta chain was counted a single time. What it recognizes is unknown. Primers for the PCR totalled 60 Vbeta and 13 Jbeta. Repertoires were generated with immunoSEQ multiplex PCR, while TCRdb's copy carries only in-frame clones and drops some. The sample holds about 84,000 clones, around four fifths seen once. These data come from a study of cytomegalovirus exposure and HLA in healthy donors. V was pared by 3 bases and J by 2 bases, with 7 bases between. The germline gives CDR1 SQVTM, CDR2 ANQGSEA. This CDR3 is 13 amino acids long. Study-wide points: In a later analysis, at a false discovery rate of 0.05, 15,000 to 20,000 TCR beta sequences were associated with HLA alleles. In an earlier analysis, productive rearrangement rates for most beta V segments clustered near 90% or 30%. A later analysis linked a missense variant in DCLRE1C to the trimming of TCR beta V and J genes.

The sequencing sample was made of PBMCs. The receptor was isolated from a male donor in good health and CMV-seropositive. This chain joins TRBV29-1 and TRBJ2-2; D gene ambiguous. As DNA, the CDR3 is TGCAGCGTTGAGACACACAACACCGGGGAGCTGTTTTTT. As protein: CSVETHNTGELFF.